This TCR beta chain originates from a study of blood T cell repertoires in COVID-19 (dated by TCRdb to the early 2020s). About the study as a whole: The collaborator samples originated in the United States, Italy and Spain and spanned the acute and convalescent phases of COVID-19. The samples were drawn from two sources: the first 160 participants of the ongoing ImmuneRACE study, and 1,000 to 1,500 subjects contributed by 6 global collaborators. HLA class I and class II types, where available, came from metadata supplied by the sample provider rather than from assay-based typing. The prospective study material was composed of cDNA or gDNA derived from T cells, B-cell-depleted T cells, or PBMCs. Nearly every sample came with metadata listing a de-identified subject ID, COVID-19 status, age in years and sex. The repertoires were released in a freely available public database intended as a resource for research on the immune response to SARS-CoV-2. Subjects who had been exposed to COVID-19, were actively infected with it, or had recovered from it provided the deeply sampled blood TCRbeta repertoires that made up the dataset. The full study reports these points: The quantity of clinical and demographic metadata differed by source and by participant and was supplied without curation.

TCRbeta CDR3 regions were amplified from genomic DNA by means of the immunoSEQ Assay, a bias-controlled multiplex PCR. On the study's bioinformatics: The number of nucleated cells in each sample was estimated by amplification of reference gene primers within the assay. To quantify the absolute abundance of each unique TCRbeta CDR3 rearrangement, sequence reads were collapsed and filtered. For each sample, productive Simpson clonality was calculated as the square root of Simpson's diversity index across productive rearrangements. TCRdb mirrors the immuneACCESS table, restricted to in-frame sequences. Some clones are absent from its copies; in checked studies, under half trace to an unresolved V gene, and the reason for the others is unknown. That table supplies the V and J calls and clone size; D and trimming were determined from the DNA. The sample has over 200,000 clones on record, around 90% of them singletons. The top ten hold 10% to 13% of the sample.

Participants in the prospective study were enrolled through a virtual design, were aged about 18 to 100 years, and lived in fewer than 30 United States geographic areas. In the prospective study, participants were assigned to cohorts based on the clinical history participants reported in a screening survey and a study questionnaire. For ImmuneRACE Cohort 3, a participant was defined as recovered based on two consecutive negative NP/OP PCR tests, clearance by a healthcare professional, or resolution of symptoms. In the prospective study, whole blood, serum and a nasopharyngeal or oropharyngeal swab were collected from each participant by mobile phlebotomists. Prospective study participants could optionally give additional blood draws and questionnaires over an approximately two-month period. Blood samples from the prospective study were shipped frozen or at room temperature prior to DNA extraction.

A word on this clone: No antigen is known for it. The conserved phenylalanine or tryptophan normally closing the CDR3 is absent here, so this likely arose from a read error. The DNA is left out, because the CDR3 cannot be placed on it with certainty; the CDR3 is given as TCRdb lists it.

CDR1 and CDR2 are drawn from the germline V gene: ENHRY, SYGVKD. From its first to its last residue, the CDR3 has 13 amino acids. The V and J genes are TRBV10-3 and TRBJ2-7; the table's D gene call, TRBD2, was not cross checked with the DNA. This sequence was found in a man aged 30 to 39 who had recovered from COVID-19. The sequenced sample was PBMCs or T cells enriched from blood (not recorded which). This receptor carries the CDR3 CAISESINSGRAL.